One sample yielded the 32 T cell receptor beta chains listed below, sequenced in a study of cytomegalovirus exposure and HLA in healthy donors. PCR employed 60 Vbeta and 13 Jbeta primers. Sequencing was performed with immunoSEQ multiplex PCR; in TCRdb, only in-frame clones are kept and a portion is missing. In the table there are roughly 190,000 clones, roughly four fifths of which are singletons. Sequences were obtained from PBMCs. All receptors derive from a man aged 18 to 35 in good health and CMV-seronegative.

For the CDR3, the DNA is TGTGCCAGCAGTTCGAGGACAGGGGGGTATGGCTACACCTTC. Its translation is CASSSRTGGYGYTF. The chain uses TRBV5-8 and TRBJ1-2, with TRBD1 matching over 10 bases. The CDR3 sequence is 14 residues long. The V segment lost 5 bases and the J segment 5 bases; nucleotides outside the gene matches: 6. Looked up from germline, CDR1 is SGHTS and CDR2 is YDEGEE.

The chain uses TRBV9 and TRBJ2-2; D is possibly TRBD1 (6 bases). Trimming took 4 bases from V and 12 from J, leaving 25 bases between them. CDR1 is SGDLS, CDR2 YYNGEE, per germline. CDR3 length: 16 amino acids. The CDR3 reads CASSPRGDKSPGQLFF. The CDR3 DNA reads TGTGCCAGCAGCCCGAGAGGGGACAAATCACCGGGGCAGCTGTTTTTT.

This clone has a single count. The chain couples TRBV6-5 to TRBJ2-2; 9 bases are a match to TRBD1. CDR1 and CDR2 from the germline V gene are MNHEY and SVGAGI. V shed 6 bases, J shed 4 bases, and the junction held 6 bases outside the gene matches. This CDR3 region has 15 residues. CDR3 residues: CASRAWTGVTGELFF. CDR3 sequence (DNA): TGTGCCAGCAGAGCTTGGACAGGGGTCACCGGGGAGCTGTTTTTT.

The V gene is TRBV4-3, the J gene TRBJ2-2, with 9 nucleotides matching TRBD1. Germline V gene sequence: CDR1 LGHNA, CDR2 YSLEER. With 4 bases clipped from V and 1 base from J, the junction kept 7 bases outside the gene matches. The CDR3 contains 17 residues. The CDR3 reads CASSLLGGQGNTGELFF. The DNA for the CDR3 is TGCGCCAGCAGCCTTCTTGGGGGACAGGGGAACACCGGGGAGCTGTTTTTT.

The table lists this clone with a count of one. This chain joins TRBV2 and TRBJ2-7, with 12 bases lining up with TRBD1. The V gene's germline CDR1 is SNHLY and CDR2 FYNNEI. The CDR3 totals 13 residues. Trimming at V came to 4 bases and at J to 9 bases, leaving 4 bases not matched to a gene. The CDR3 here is CASSGGTGGVQYF. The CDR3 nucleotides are TGTGCCAGCAGTGGAGGGACAGGGGGCGTGCAGTACTTC.

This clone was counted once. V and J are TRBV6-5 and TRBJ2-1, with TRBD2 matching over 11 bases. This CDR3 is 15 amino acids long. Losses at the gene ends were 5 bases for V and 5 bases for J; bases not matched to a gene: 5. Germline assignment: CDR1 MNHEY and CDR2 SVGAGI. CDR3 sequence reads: CASSLGTSGDNEQFF. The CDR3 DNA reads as TGTGCCAGCAGTCTAGGGACTAGCGGTGACAATGAGCAGTTCTTC.

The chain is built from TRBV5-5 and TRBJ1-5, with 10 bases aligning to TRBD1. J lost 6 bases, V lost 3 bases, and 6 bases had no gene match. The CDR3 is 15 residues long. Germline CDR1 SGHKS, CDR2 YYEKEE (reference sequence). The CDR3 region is CASSSLDRGPQPQHF. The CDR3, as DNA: TGTGCCAGCAGCTCTCTAGACAGGGGGCCTCAGCCCCAGCATTTT.

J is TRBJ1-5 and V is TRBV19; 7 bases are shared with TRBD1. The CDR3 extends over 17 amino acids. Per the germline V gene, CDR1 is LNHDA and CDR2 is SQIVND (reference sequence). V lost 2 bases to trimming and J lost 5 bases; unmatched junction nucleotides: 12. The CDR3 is CASSIWVGDRAYQPQHF. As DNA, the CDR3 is TGTGCCAGTAGTATATGGGTTGGAGACAGGGCTTATCAGCCCCAGCATTTT.

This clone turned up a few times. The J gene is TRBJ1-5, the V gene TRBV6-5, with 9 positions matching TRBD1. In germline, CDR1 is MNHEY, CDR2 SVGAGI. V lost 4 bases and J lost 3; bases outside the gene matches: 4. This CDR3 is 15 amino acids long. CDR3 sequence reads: CASSLDRGDNQPQHF. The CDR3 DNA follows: TGTGCCAGCAGTTTAGACAGGGGGGACAATCAGCCCCAGCATTTT.

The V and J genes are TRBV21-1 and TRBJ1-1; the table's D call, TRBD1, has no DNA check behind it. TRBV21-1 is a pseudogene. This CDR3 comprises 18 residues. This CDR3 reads CASGTPPTGGNIDTEAFF. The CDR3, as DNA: TGTGCCAGCGGCACCCCCCCGACAGGGGGCAACATAGACACTGAAGCTTTCTTT.

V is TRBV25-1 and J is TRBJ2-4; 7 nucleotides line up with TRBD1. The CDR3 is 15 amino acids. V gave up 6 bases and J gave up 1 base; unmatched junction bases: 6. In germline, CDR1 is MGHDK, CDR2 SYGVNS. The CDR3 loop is CASSGQDQAKNIQYF. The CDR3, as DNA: TGTGCCAGCAGCGGACAGGATCAGGCCAAAAACATTCAGTACTTC. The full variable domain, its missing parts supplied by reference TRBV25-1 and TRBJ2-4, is EADIYQTPRYLVIGTGKKITLECSQTMGHDKMYWYQQDPGMELHLIHYSYGVNSTEKGDLSSESTVSRIRTEHFPLTLESARPSHTSQYLCASSGQDQAKNIQYFGAGTRLSVL.

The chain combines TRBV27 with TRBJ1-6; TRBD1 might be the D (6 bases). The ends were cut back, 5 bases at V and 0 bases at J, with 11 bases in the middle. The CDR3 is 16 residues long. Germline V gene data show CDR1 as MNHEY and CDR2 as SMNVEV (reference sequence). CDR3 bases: TGTGCCAGCAGTCCACAGGGAAACTCCTATAATTCACCCCTCCACTTT. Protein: CASSPQGNSYNSPLHF.

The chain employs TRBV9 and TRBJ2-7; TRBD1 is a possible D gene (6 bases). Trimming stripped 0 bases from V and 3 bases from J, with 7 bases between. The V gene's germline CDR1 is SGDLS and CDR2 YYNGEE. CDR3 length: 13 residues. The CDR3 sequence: CASSVADSYEQYF. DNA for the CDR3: TGTGCCAGCAGCGTAGCGGACAGCTACGAGCAGTACTTC.

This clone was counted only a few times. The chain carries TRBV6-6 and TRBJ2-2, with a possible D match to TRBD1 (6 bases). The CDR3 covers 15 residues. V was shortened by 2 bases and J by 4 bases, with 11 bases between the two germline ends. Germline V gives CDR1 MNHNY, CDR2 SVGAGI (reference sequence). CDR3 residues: CASSYPQGRTGELFF. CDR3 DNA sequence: TGTGCCAGCAGTTACCCTCAGGGGCGCACCGGGGAGCTGTTTTTT.

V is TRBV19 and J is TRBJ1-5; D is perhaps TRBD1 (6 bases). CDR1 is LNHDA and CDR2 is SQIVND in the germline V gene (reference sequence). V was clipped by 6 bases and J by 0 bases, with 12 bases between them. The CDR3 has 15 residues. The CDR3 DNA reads TGTGCCAGTAGACTACAGGGAAATAGCAATCAGCCCCAGCATTTT. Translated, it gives CASRLQGNSNQPQHF.

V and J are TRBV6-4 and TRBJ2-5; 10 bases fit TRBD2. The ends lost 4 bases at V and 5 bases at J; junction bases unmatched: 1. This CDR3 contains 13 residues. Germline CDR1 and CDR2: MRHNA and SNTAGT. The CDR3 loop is CASSVGLAETQYF. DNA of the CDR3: TGTGCCAGCAGTGTGGGACTAGCGGAGACCCAGTACTTC.

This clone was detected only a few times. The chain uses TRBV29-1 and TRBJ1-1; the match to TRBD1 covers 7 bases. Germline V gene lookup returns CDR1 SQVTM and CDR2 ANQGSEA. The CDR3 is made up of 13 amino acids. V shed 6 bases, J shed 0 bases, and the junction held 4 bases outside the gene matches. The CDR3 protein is CSVRTGLNTEAFF. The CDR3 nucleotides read TGCAGCGTCAGGACAGGACTGAACACTGAAGCTTTCTTT.

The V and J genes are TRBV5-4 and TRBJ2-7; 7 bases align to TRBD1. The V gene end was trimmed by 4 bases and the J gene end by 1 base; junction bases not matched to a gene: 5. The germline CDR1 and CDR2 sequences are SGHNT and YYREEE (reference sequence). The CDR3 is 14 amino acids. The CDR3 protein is CASSQHRGSYEQYF. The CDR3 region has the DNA TGTGCCAGCAGCCAACACAGGGGTTCCTACGAGCAGTACTTC.

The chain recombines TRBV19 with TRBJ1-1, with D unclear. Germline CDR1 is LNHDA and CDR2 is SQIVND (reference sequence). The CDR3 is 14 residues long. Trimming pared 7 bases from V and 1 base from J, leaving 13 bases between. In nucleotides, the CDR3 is TGTGCCAGTACCACAGACCGATGGAACACTGAAGCTTTCTTT. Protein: CASTTDRWNTEAFF.

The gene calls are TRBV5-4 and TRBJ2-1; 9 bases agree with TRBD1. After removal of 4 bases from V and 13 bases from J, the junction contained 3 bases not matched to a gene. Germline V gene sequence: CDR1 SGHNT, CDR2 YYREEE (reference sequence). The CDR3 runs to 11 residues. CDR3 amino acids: CASSATGGQFF. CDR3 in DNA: TGTGCCAGCAGCGCGACAGGGGGACAGTTCTTC. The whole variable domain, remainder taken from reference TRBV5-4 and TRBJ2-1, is ETGVTQSPTHLIKTRGQQVTLRCSSQSGHNTVSWYQQALGQGPQFIFQYYREEENGRGNFPPRFSGLQFPNYSSELNVNALELDDSALYLCASSATGGQFFGPGTRLTVL.

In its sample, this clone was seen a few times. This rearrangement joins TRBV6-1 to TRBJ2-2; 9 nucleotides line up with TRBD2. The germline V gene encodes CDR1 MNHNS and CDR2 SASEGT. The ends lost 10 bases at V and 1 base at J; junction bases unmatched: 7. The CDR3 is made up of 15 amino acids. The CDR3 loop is CATVLAGLNTGELFF. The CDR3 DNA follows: TGTGCCACCGTACTAGCGGGTCTGAACACCGGGGAGCTGTTTTTT.

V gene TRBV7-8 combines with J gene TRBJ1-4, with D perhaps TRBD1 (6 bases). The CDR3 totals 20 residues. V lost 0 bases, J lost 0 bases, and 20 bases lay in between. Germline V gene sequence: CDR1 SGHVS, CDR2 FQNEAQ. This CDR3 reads CASSLAPPQGARTTNEKLFF. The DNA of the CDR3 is TGTGCCAGCAGCTTAGCCCCTCCACAGGGAGCGAGGACAACTAATGAAAAACTGTTTTTT.

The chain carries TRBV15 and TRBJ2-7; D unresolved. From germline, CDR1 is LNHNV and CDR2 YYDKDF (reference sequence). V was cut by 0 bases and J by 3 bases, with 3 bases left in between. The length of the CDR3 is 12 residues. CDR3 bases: TGTGCCACCAGCAGAGACATCTACGAGCAGTACTTC. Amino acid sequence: CATSRDIYEQYF.

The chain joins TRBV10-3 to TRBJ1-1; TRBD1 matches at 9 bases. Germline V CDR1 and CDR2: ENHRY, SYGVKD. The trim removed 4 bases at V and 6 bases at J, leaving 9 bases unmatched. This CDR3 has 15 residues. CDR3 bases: TGTGCCATCAGTGGTAAACAGGGGGCGTTAGCTGAAGCTTTCTTT. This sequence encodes CAISGKQGALAEAFF.

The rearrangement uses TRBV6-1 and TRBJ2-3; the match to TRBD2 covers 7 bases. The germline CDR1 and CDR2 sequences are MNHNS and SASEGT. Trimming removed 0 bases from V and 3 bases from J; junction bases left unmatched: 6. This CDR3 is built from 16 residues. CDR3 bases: TGTGCCAGCAGTGAAGCGCCGTGGGGGGGGACAGATACGCAGTATTTT. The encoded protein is CASSEAPWGGTDTQYF.

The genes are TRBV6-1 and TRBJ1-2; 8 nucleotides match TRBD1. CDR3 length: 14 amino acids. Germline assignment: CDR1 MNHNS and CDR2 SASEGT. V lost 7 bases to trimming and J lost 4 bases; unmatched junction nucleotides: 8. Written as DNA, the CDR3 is TGTGCCAGCACCACGACAGGGGATAGCTATGGCTACACCTTC. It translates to CASTTTGDSYGYTF.

The CDR3 here is CASSEALQGETQYF. The CDR3 DNA is TGTGCCAGCAGTGAAGCGCTACAGGGGGAGACCCAGTACTTC. The gene calls are TRBV2 and TRBJ2-5; 7 bases agree with TRBD1. Germline V gene data show CDR1 as SNHLY and CDR2 as FYNNEI. V shed 0 bases, J shed 5 bases, and the junction held 3 bases outside the gene matches. This CDR3 is 14 amino acids long. The full variable domain, completed using reference TRBV2 and TRBJ2-5, is EPEVTQTPSHQVTQMGQEVILRCVPISNHLYFYWYRQILGQKVEFLVSFYNNEISEKSEIFDDQFSVERPDGSNFTLKIRSTKLEDSAMYFCASSEALQGETQYFGPGTRLLVL.

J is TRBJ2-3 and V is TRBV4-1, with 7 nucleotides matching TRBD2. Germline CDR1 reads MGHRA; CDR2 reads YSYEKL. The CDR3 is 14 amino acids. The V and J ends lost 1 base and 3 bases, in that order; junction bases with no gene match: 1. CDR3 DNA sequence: TGCGCCAGCAGCCAAGTCGGGGGGACAGATACGCAGTATTTT. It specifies CASSQVGGTDTQYF.

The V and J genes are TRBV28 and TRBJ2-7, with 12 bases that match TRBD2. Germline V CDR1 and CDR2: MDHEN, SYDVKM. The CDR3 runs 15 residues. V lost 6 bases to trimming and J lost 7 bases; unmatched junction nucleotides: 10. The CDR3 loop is CASRSSGRAVGEQYF. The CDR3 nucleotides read TGTGCCAGCAGGTCTAGCGGGAGGGCCGTAGGGGAGCAGTACTTC.

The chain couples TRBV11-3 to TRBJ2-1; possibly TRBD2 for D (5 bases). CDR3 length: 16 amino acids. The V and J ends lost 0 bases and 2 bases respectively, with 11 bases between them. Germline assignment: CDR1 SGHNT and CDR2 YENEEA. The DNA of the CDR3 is TGTGCCAGCAGCTTAGATCCCAGCGGAACCTACAATGAGCAGTTCTTC. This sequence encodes CASSLDPSGTYNEQFF.

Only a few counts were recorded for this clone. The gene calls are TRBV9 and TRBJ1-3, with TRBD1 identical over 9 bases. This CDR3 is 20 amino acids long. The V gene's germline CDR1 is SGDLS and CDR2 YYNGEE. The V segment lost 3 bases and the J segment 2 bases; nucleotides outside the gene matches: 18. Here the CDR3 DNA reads TGTGCCAGCAGCGCCCGTGGGGGACAGGGACGGGGCATGGCTGGAAACACCATATATTTT. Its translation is CASSARGGQGRGMAGNTIYF. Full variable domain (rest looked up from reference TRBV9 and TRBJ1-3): DSGVTQTPKHLITATGQRVTLRCSPRSGDLSVYWYQQSLDQGLQFLIQYYNGEERAKGNILERFSAQQFPDLHSELNLSSLELGDSALYFCASSARGGQGRGMAGNTIYFGEGSWLTVV.

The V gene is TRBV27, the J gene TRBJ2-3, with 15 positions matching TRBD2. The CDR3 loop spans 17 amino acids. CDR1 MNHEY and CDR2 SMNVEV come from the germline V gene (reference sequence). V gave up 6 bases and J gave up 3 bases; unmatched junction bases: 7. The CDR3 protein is CASSLGLAGGPTDTQYF. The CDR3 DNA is TGTGCCAGCAGCCTAGGACTAGCGGGAGGGCCGACAGATACGCAGTATTTT.